This T cell receptor beta chain emerged from a study of CD8 T cells in ankylosing spondylitis. Making use of molecular barcodes, quantitative 5'-RACE generated TCR beta libraries. TCRdb itself ran the 5' RACE reads through MiXCR, one entry per CDR3 protein. The data show 670,000 or so distinct CDR3 sequences, 15% to 20% seen once. Study observations and caveats: Ankylosing spondylitis blood appeared to carry a characteristic TCR beta motif of roughly eight highly homologous variants. A subset of motif variants has previously been described in the synovial fluid and blood of reactive arthritis. Clones tied to disease were said to be significantly enriched in matched ankylosing spondylitis synovial fluid.

This clonotype was seen more than once but under ten times. Its antigen is unidentified. Trimming took 0 bases from V and 13 from J, leaving 15 bases between them. The germline CDR1 and CDR2 sequences are GTSNPN and SVGIG (reference sequence). This CDR3 is built from 12 residues. Input material: blood, either unsorted or a sorted T cell fraction (not recorded which). This sequence joins TRBV30 and TRBJ1-1, with unresolved D. The receptor was isolated from a male donor with ankylosing spondylitis. The DNA for the CDR3 is TGTGCCTGGAGTGTCCCCCCGCCGGGAATTTTCTTT. Translated, it gives CAWSVPPPGIFF.